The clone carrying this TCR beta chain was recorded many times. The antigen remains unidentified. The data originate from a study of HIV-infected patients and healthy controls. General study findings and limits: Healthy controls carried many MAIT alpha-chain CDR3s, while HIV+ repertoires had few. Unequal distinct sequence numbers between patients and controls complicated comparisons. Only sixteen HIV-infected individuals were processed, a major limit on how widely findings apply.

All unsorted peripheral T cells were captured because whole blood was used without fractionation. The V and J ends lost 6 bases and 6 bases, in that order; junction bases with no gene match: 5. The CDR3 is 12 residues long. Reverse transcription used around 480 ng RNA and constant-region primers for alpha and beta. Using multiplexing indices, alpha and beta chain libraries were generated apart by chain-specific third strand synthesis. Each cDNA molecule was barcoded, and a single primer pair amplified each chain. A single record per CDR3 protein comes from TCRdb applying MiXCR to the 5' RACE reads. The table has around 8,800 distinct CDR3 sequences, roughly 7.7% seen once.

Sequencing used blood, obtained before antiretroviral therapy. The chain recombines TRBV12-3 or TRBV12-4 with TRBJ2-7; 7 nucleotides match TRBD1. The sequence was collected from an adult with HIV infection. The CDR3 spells CASRTTGAEQYF. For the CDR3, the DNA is TGTGCCAGCAGGACTACAGGGGCCGAGCAGTACTTC.